The next 13 T cell receptor beta chains were all read from a single sample in a study of T cell repertoires in cytomegalovirus infection. TCRdb reprocessed the reads with MiXCR, giving one entry per CDR3 protein. The sample yields 200,000 to 250,000 distinct CDR3 sequences, 38% seen once. The antigens these receptors bind are not known. The sequencing used CD8+ T cells from cultured PBMCs, collected from culture after CMV antigen stimulation. These TCRs come from a human donor in good health (CMV status not recorded). Some clones in this sample may be carry-over from other donors' samples.

This clonotype was counted only a few times. J is TRBJ2-1 and V is TRBV4-1; TRBD1 or TRBD2 may be the D gene (5 bases each). The V gene lost 4 bases and the J gene lost 13 bases, with 17 bases spanning the gap. Germline V gene data show CDR1 as MGHRA and CDR2 as YSYEKL. The CDR3 covers 13 residues. The CDR3 protein is CASSRDGGPAQFF. CDR3 DNA sequence: TGCGCCAGCAGCCGGGACGGAGGTCCGGCTCAGTTCTTC.

This clonotype was observed many times. The chain uses TRBV7-9 and TRBJ1-2, with 10 bases that match TRBD1. Germline V lookup: CDR1 SEHNR, CDR2 FQNEAQ (reference sequence). V trimming: 5 bases; J trimming: 1 base; junction bases outside the gene matches: 13. The CDR3 is 18 amino acids. Written as DNA, the CDR3 is TGTGCCAGCAGCCCTTCTCCGGGACAGGGGCCACTTAACTATGGCTACACCTTC. Its protein product is CASSPSPGQGPLNYGYTF.

The chain uses TRBV7-6 and TRBJ1-1, with no clear D. V lost 5 bases, J lost 4 bases, and 14 bases lay in between. The length of the CDR3 is 14 residues. The germline V gene encodes CDR1 SGHVS and CDR2 FNYEAQ. The CDR3 DNA follows: TGTGCCAGCAGCCCTCTCATTGTTGGCACTGAAGCTTTCTTT. This codes for CASSPLIVGTEAFF.

This clonotype was observed at least ten times. This chain links TRBV18 with TRBJ2-3, with D uncertain. The CDR3 has 15 residues. The V end was cut by 2 bases, the J end by 5 bases, with 14 bases between. The germline V gene encodes CDR1 KGHSH and CDR2 LQKENI. This CDR3 is CASSPNWISRDTQYF. In DNA form, the CDR3 reads TGTGCCAGCTCACCAAATTGGATTTCAAGAGATACGCAGTATTTT.

As DNA, the CDR3 is TGTGCCATCAGTGACCTCGCGGGGGCCTTACCAATCTCCTACGAGCAGTACTTC. Protein sequence: CAISDLAGALPISYEQYF. This chain joins TRBV10-3 and TRBJ2-7, with D maybe TRBD2 (7 bases). Germline loops: CDR1 ENHRY, CDR2 SYGVKD. The V gene lost 3 bases and the J gene lost 0 bases, with 21 bases spanning the gap. The CDR3 runs 18 residues.

V gene TRBV29-1 combines with J gene TRBJ2-1; 7 bases agree with TRBD2. V shed 6 bases and J 7 bases; nucleotides not matched to a gene: 6. The CDR3 spans 12 residues. Germline V gives CDR1 SQVTM, CDR2 ANQGSEA. CDR3: CSVPTSWNEQFF. The CDR3 DNA is TGCAGCGTCCCGACTAGCTGGAATGAGCAGTTCTTC.

Ten or more counts support this clonotype. The J gene is TRBJ2-1, the V gene TRBV6-5; 7 positions match TRBD2. Germline lookup yields CDR1 MNHEY and CDR2 SVGAGI. Unmatched junction bases numbered 0, after V lost 0 bases and J lost 1 base. This CDR3 is built from 15 residues. CDR3 bases: TGTGCCAGCAGTTACTCGCGGGAGTCCTACAATGAGCAGTTCTTC. Its translation is CASSYSRESYNEQFF.

The chain is built from TRBV6-1 and TRBJ1-2; possibly TRBD1 for D (5 bases). Germline V gives CDR1 MNHNS, CDR2 SASEGT. The length of the CDR3 is 12 residues. V was clipped by 6 bases and J by 8 bases, with 13 bases between them. CDR3 DNA sequence: TGTGCCAGCAGGGGGAATCGGGGCGGCTACACCTTC. Translated: CASRGNRGGYTF.

This clonotype has just a few counts. The rearrangement uses TRBV7-2 and TRBJ2-7, with unresolved D. Germline CDR1 and CDR2: SGHTA and FQGNSA. The germline V and J ends were trimmed by 1 base and 0 bases, with 10 bases remaining between them. The CDR3 is 15 amino acids. CDR3 protein: CASSLVGPSSYEQYF. CDR3 nucleotide sequence: TGTGCCAGCAGCTTAGTTGGCCCGAGCTCCTACGAGCAGTACTTC.

The chain combines TRBV19 with TRBJ2-1, with TRBD1 matching over 7 bases. This CDR3 is 17 amino acids long. The V gene's germline CDR1 is LNHDA and CDR2 SQIVND (reference sequence). The V gene end was trimmed by 5 bases and the J gene end by 0 bases; junction bases not matched to a gene: 10. The CDR3 sequence is CASSHPGQRSSYNEQFF. In nucleotides, the CDR3 is TGTGCCAGTAGTCACCCGGGACAGCGCAGCTCCTACAATGAGCAGTTCTTC.

This clonotype was counted only a few times. The V call is TRBV19, the J call TRBJ2-3, with a possible D match to TRBD2 (7 bases). This CDR3 has 16 residues. CDR1 and CDR2 (germline): LNHDA, SQIVND (reference sequence). The germline V and J ends were trimmed by 6 bases and 2 bases, with 18 bases remaining between them. In DNA, the CDR3 is TGTGCCAGTAGACCCCAGTGGGGGGGCTTCACAGATACGCAGTATTTT. Translating gives CASRPQWGGFTDTQYF.

This clonotype was seen at least ten times. The chain recombines TRBV11-2 with TRBJ2-2; TRBD1 agrees at 10 bases. Looked up from germline, CDR1 is SGHAT and CDR2 is FQNNGV. The CDR3 runs to 18 residues. Trimming took 5 bases from V and 2 from J; bases not matched to a gene: 11. CDR3 in amino acids: CASSPGDGTGVNTGELFF. For the CDR3, the DNA is TGTGCCAGCAGCCCGGGGGACGGGACAGGGGTAAACACCGGGGAGCTGTTTTTT.

The chain employs TRBV12-3 or TRBV12-4 and TRBJ2-3; D gene ambiguous. There are 12 residues in the CDR3. V lost 7 bases, J lost 2 bases, and 7 bases lay in between. CDR3 residues: CASTPYTDTQYF. CDR3 DNA sequence: TGTGCCAGCACCCCATACACAGATACGCAGTATTTT.